This T cell receptor (beta chain) was documented in a study of T cell repertoires in cytomegalovirus infection (dated by TCRdb to the late 2010s). As for the study more broadly: Donor HLA type was relevant to the analysis, as public TCR beta signatures indicated carriage of CMV infection together with the matching HLA type.

The instrument given in TCRdb is Illumina HiSeq 1500. TCRdb passed the public sequencing reads through fastp at Q25 and MiXCR, retaining productive beta sequences. Entries that share a CDR3 protein sequence are merged under the most common genes and DNA. The table for this sample lists roughly 720,000 distinct CDR3 sequences; 35% to 40% of them were counted only once. The ten largest clones add up to around 3% of the sample. A remark on this clonotype: The antigen this receptor binds is unknown. A much larger clone is a single base away; this may be a read error.

Measured from the cysteine to the phenylalanine, the CDR3 is 15 residues long. Only CDR3 DNA remains: 45 bases, in frame from the first base. From the germline V gene, CDR1 is SGHTA and CDR2 is FQGNSA. Here is what the overall study found, with its caveats: In both this cohort and an independent approximately 370-donor cohort, the cumulative frequency of public TCR beta family members distinguished carriers of CMV infection plus the relevant HLA type. In the ex vivo response, HLA-C-restricted CMV-specific TCR beta clonotypes were dominant, and in two of eight donors the single most frequent clonotype came from this HLA-C-restricted group.

Material for sequencing was PBMCs. The receptor was isolated from a human donor in good health (CMV status not recorded). Some clones in this sample may be carry-over from other donors' samples. The rearrangement combines TRBV7-2 with TRBJ1-1, with no D gene named confidently. At the DNA level, the sequence is TGTGACAGCAGCCCAACCCCCGTGAAGAACACTGAAGCTTTCTTT. Its translation is CDSSPTPVKNTEAFF.